Listed below are T cell receptor beta chains from one sample, sequenced in a study of cytotoxic CD8 clonotypes in ibrutinib-treated CLL. Clones were read by immunoSEQ multiplex PCR, and TCRdb kept only the in-frame ones, dropping some. The table records approximately 23,000 clones, roughly four fifths of them present only once. The sequencing used PBMCs, collected before ibrutinib treatment. The receptor source for this set is a human donor with chronic lymphocytic leukemia. The CDR3 runs from the conserved cysteine through the conserved F or W. A D gene is named only where the DNA matches it firmly. The listing skips clone size in some rows; elsewhere it reads once, few, many or a size class.

d_gene,j_gene,v_gene,abundance,CDR3aa,CDR3nt
.,TRBJ2-7,TRBV7-3,.,CASSLTGPGNYEQYF,TGTGCCAGCAGCTTAACTGGGCCGGGGAACTACGAGCAGTACTTC
.,TRBJ1-5,TRBV19,.,CASMSQARRHNQPQHF,TGTGCCAGTATGTCACAGGCTCGGAGACACAATCAGCCCCAGCATTTT
.,TRBJ1-2,TRBV19,.,CASSIGPGNGYTF,TGTGCCAGTAGTATAGGACCGGGCAATGGCTACACCTTC
TRBD2,TRBJ2-7,TRBV19,.,CASSIVLAGNYEQYF,TGTGCCAGTAGTATAGTACTAGCGGGCAACTACGAGCAGTACTTC
.,TRBJ2-1,TRBV9,.,CASSVAGGGASSYNEQFF,TGTGCCAGCAGCGTAGCGGGTGGGGGGGCGAGCTCCTACAATGAGCAGTTCTTC
.,TRBJ2-4,TRBV28,.,CASSSPSRVDKNIQYF,TGTGCCAGCAGTTCTCCCTCCAGGGTGGACAAAAACATTCAGTACTTC
.,TRBJ2-5,TRBV5-1,.,CASSLGSGQETQYF,TGCGCCAGCAGCTTAGGGTCGGGACAAGAGACCCAGTACTTC
.,TRBJ2-4,TRBV11-2,.,CASSFSRTVAKNIQYF,TGTGCCAGCAGCTTTTCTAGGACAGTAGCCAAAAACATTCAGTACTTC
.,TRBJ2-1,TRBV30,.,CAWSQVNEQFF,TGTGCCTGGAGTCAAGTCAATGAGCAGTTCTTC
.,TRBJ2-1,TRBV18,.,CASSLTGTLNNEQFF,TGTGCCAGCTCCCTCACAGGGACCCTGAACAATGAGCAGTTCTTC
TRBD1,TRBJ2-5,TRBV25-1,.,CASSDKGQSQETQYF,TGTGCCAGCAGTGATAAGGGACAGAGCCAAGAGACCCAGTACTTC
.,TRBJ1-3,TRBV9,few,CASSVANSYSGNTIYF,TGTGCCAGCAGCGTAGCTAATAGTTACTCTGGAAACACCATATATTTT
TRBD2,TRBJ2-7,TRBV6-1,few,CASSTQRGGSSEQYF,TGTGCCAGCAGTACCCAGCGGGGGGGAAGTAGCGAGCAGTACTTC
.,TRBJ2-7,TRBV11-2,medium-sized,CASSLEWEGGTEQYF,TGTGCCAGCAGCTTAGAGTGGGAGGGGGGGACCGAGCAGTACTTC
.,TRBJ1-2,TRBV5-6,once,CASSLVAQDGYTF,TGTGCCAGCAGCTTGGTGGCACAGGATGGCTACACCTTC
.,TRBJ2-7,TRBV30,.,CAWRAAESYEQYF,TGTGCCTGGAGGGCTGCCGAATCCTACGAGCAGTACTTC
TRBD1,TRBJ1-4,TRBV7-9,.,CASSLALRGRATNEKLFF,TGTGCCAGCAGCTTAGCGCTGAGGGGGCGGGCAACTAATGAAAAACTGTTTTTT